This T cell receptor (beta chain) was documented in a study of regulatory T cells in long-lasting Graves disease. About the research overall: Less than 3 months of antithyroid drugs had been taken by newly diagnosed Graves' patients. Findings and caveats of the study: Having only a small sample size may have limited accuracy.

Looked up from germline, CDR1 is SGHRS and CDR2 is YFSETQ. This CDR3 region has 15 residues. V was shortened by 0 bases and J by 1 base, with 10 bases between the two germline ends. iRepertoire HTBI primers and Arm-PCR of CDR3 regions built TCR beta libraries. In TCRdb, the multiplex PCR reads were re-called with MiXCR into one record per CDR3 protein. The sample consists of hundreds of thousands of distinct CDR3 sequences, roughly 17% of them appearing once. Time point specified: newly diagnosed GD, antithyroid drugs for less than 3 months. With RNA extracted from PBMCs as input, the TCR library was made. The patients were drawn from one endocrinology department in Xi'an, China. Regarding this clonotype: Its antigen is as yet unknown.

The sample was also reused in another study, on T cells in Graves' hyperthyroidism and ophthalmopathy. Per that study: A first-round RT-PCR of the TCR CDR3 used the HTBI primer set.

The sequence derives from a man in his forties with Graves disease. V usage is TRBV5-1 and J usage is TRBJ2-5; the D gene could be TRBD1 or TRBD2 (5 bases each). Sequences were derived from peripheral blood mononuclear cells (PBMCs), sampled at new diagnosis, from a patient treated with antithyroid drugs. CDR3 protein: CASSLVGTSQETQYF. Written as DNA, the CDR3 is TGCGCCAGCAGCTTGGTAGGGACGAGCCAAGAGACCCAGTACTTC.